The sample holds one count of the clone carrying this TCR beta chain. The repertoire was sequenced with immunoSEQ multiplex PCR; TCRdb's copy has only in-frame clones and lacks some. The sample yields fewer than 120,000 clones, about nine tenths seen once. Germline CDR1 reads SGHRS; CDR2 reads YFSETQ. V lost 3 bases and J 0 bases, leaving 9 bases between the germline ends. The length of the CDR3 is 15 residues. Autoimmune disease history or systemic immunosuppression disqualified patients. This record comes from a study of OX40 agonist ivuxolimab in advanced cancers. This chain connects TRBV5-1 to TRBJ2-2; D is unresolved. The TCR was taken from an adult with an advanced solid tumor such as melanoma, head and neck, liver or kidney cancer. Sequencing used CD4+ or CD8+ T cells sorted from blood, obtained in a trial of the OX40 agonist ivuxolimab. CDR3 coding DNA: TGCGCCAGCAGCTCGACGGATGCGAACACCGGGGAGCTGTTTTTT. Amino acid sequence: CASSSTDANTGELFF.